The clone carrying this T cell receptor (beta chain) was seen at least ten times. This specimen belongs to a study of T cells in Graves' hyperthyroidism and ophthalmopathy. For the study at large: It was at initial diagnosis, before any treatment, that peripheral blood was collected.

Ophthalmopathy patients showed a Clinical Activity Score of at least 3, NOSPECS grade of at least 4 and duration under 3 months. Exclusion of patients followed from uncontrolled infection, other autoimmune disease, pregnancy or lactation. The PBMCs were taken from under 12 ml of fresh peripheral blood. The CDR3 is 12 residues long. Germline CDR1 and CDR2: DFQATT and SNEGSKA (reference sequence). The V end was cut by 5 bases, the J end by 4 bases, with 12 bases between. The CDR3 regions of TCR beta were amplified from RNA transcripts. The HTBI primer set was used in a first-round RT-PCR of the TCR CDR3. TCRdb processed the multiplex PCR reads anew with MiXCR; each CDR3 protein has one entry. The repertoire holds about 380,000 distinct CDR3 sequences, with approximately 18% as singletons.

The chain recombines TRBV20-1 with TRBJ2-7, with D unresolved. Specimen: blood. The origin of this receptor is a man between 18 and 29 years old with Graves' ophthalmopathy. The DNA for the CDR3 is TGCAGTGCTGCGTATGGGGTATACGAGCAGTACTTC. Translation: CSAAYGVYEQYF.